Presented here are 22 T cell receptor beta chains from one specimen sequenced in a study of blood T cell repertoires in COVID-19 (dated by TCRdb to 2018 to 2020). Library method: the immunoSEQ multiplex PCR assay. Entries here come from immuneACCESS through TCRdb and include only in-frame sequences with V and J called. Some clones fail to appear in such tables; in the studies checked, an unresolved V gene covers under half of the shortfall, and the cause of the remainder is unknown. This sample is represented by 70,000 or so clones; 70% to 90% of them were singletons. Together, the top ten hold roughly 6.8% of the sample. Sequenced material: peripheral blood. These receptors all stem from a woman of 80 years or more with active COVID-19.

This chain uses TRBV11-3 with TRBJ2-1; 14 nucleotides agree with TRBD2. The V gene's germline CDR1 is SGHNT and CDR2 YENEEA. The trim removed 5 bases at V and 8 bases at J, leaving 5 bases unmatched. The CDR3 consists of 15 residues. The CDR3 is CASSPGLAGEYEQFF. CDR3 nucleotide sequence: TGTGCCAGCAGCCCGGGACTAGCGGGAGAGTATGAGCAGTTCTTC.

This clone was counted once. The chain employs TRBV5-1 and TRBJ2-2; 8 positions match TRBD1. Germline V lookup: CDR1 SGHRS, CDR2 YFSETQ. With V trimmed by 7 bases and J by 1 base, 9 bases remained unmatched. This CDR3 spans 16 amino acids. This chain's CDR3 is CASELRGTGNTGELFF. DNA for the CDR3: TGCGCCAGCGAACTGAGGGGGACAGGGAACACCGGGGAGCTGTTTTTT.

The chain combines TRBV28 with TRBJ1-4; TRBD1 might be the D (6 bases). The CDR3 spans 14 residues. Germline CDR1 reads MDHEN; CDR2 reads SYDVKM. V lost 7 bases to trimming and J lost 8 bases, with 17 bases between them. The CDR3 spells CASNDGTIGEKLFF. CDR3 nucleotide sequence: TGTGCCAGCAACGACGGGACAATTGGGGAAAAACTGTTTTTT.

This clone has just a few counts. The CDR3 is CASSLGRHSNQPQHF. CDR3 in DNA: TGTGCCAGCAGTCTGGGGAGGCATAGCAATCAGCCCCAGCATTTT. The chain uses TRBV6-5 and TRBJ1-5; no firm D call. V was trimmed by 5 bases and J by 0 bases, leaving 11 bases between them. CDR1 MNHEY and CDR2 SVGAGI come from the germline V gene. This CDR3 is built from 15 residues.

The chain couples TRBV6-5 to TRBJ2-7; the match to TRBD1 covers 7 bases. This CDR3 is 12 amino acids long. Germline loops: CDR1 MNHEY, CDR2 SVGAGI. The trim removed 10 bases at V and 2 bases at J, leaving 5 bases unmatched. CDR3: CATHRGTYEQYF. The CDR3 DNA reads TGTGCCACCCACAGGGGCACCTACGAGCAGTACTTC.

The chain links TRBV7-2 to TRBJ1-6; D remains ambiguous. CDR3 size: 15 residues. V was shortened by 5 bases and J by 6 bases, with 14 bases between the two germline ends. Germline CDR1 and CDR2: SGHTA and FQGNSA. The CDR3 protein is CASSPDREFNSPLHF. In nucleotides, the CDR3 is TGTGCCAGCAGCCCCGACCGGGAGTTTAATTCACCCCTCCACTTT.

V gene TRBV7-9 combines with J gene TRBJ2-7, with 7 bases identical to TRBD2. V lost 5 bases, J lost 7 bases, and 11 bases stayed unmatched. This CDR3 region has 14 residues. Germline V gives CDR1 SEHNR, CDR2 FQNEAQ (reference sequence). CDR3 bases: TGTGCCAGCAGCCCAACCGGGGGGTCAGGTGAGCAGTACTTC. This encodes CASSPTGGSGEQYF. Based on the CDR3 plus reference TRBV7-9 and TRBJ2-7, the full variable domain is DTGVSQNPRHKITKRGQNVTFRCDPISEHNRLYWYRQTLGQGPEFLTYFQNEAQLEKSRLLSDRFSAERPKGSFSTLEIQRTEQGDSAMYLCASSPTGGSGEQYFGPGTRLTVT.

This sequence joins TRBV4-2 and TRBJ2-1; D gene uncertain. There are 17 residues in the CDR3. V lost 0 bases to trimming and J lost 9 bases, with 21 bases between them. Looked up from germline, CDR1 is LGHNA and CDR2 is YNFKEQ. The CDR3 region is CASSQDMGSGVYGEQFF. The CDR3 bases are TGTGCCAGCAGCCAAGATATGGGCAGTGGTGTGTACGGTGAGCAGTTCTTC.

The genes are TRBV27 and TRBJ2-7, with 7 nucleotides matching TRBD2. J was trimmed by 1 base and V by 4 bases; bases with no gene match: 4. CDR3 length equals 14 residues. Germline CDR1 and CDR2: MNHEY and SMNVEV (reference sequence). CDR3 bases: TGTGCCAGCAGTTCAGGACTAGAATCCTACGAGCAGTACTTC. Its translation: CASSSGLESYEQYF.

The genes are TRBV7-8 and TRBJ2-3, with a possible D match to TRBD2 (6 bases). V was clipped by 3 bases and J by 2 bases, with 9 bases between them. Germline CDR1 is SGHVS and CDR2 is FQNEAQ. The length of the CDR3 is 14 residues. CDR3: CASSFGTYTDTQYF. The DNA for the CDR3 is TGTGCCAGCAGCTTCGGGACTTACACAGATACGCAGTATTTT.

The rearrangement links TRBV5-1 to TRBJ2-5; weak D call: TRBD2 (6 bases). CDR3 length: 13 residues. Per germline, CDR1 SGHRS and CDR2 YFSETQ. V was pared by 1 base and J by 10 bases, with 14 bases between. CDR3 sequence: CASSLTGLSNQYF. The CDR3 coding sequence is TGCGCCAGCAGCTTGACGGGACTGAGTAACCAGTACTTC.

This clone was seen just once. V gene TRBV7-2 combines with J gene TRBJ2-3, with 10 positions matching TRBD2. CDR1 is SGHTA, CDR2 FQGNSA, per germline. After removal of 6 bases from V and 1 base from J, the junction contained 4 bases not matched to a gene. The CDR3 spans 15 residues. In DNA form, the CDR3 reads TGTGCCAGCAGAATAGCGGGAGGTGGCACAGATACGCAGTATTTT. This codes for CASRIAGGGTDTQYF.

This chain links TRBV6-5 with TRBJ2-7; weak D call: TRBD1 (6 bases). The germline V gene encodes CDR1 MNHEY and CDR2 SVGAGI. V lost 5 bases to trimming and J lost 4 bases, with 15 bases between them. The CDR3 totals 14 residues. CDR3 in DNA: TGTGCCAGCAGTAAACAGGGACGTGCGTACGAGCAGTACTTC. Translated, it gives CASSKQGRAYEQYF.

This clone appeared once. The chain recombines TRBV19 with TRBJ1-1; TRBD1 agrees at 9 bases. After removal of 6 bases from V and 4 bases from J, the junction contained 6 bases not matched to a gene. This CDR3 has 14 residues. The germline gives CDR1 LNHDA, CDR2 SQIVND (reference sequence). CDR3 residues: CASSPDRGSTEAFF. DNA for the CDR3: TGTGCCAGTAGCCCCGACAGGGGGTCCACTGAAGCTTTCTTT.

V and J are TRBV7-2 and TRBJ2-7, with a weak D call TRBD1 (6 bases). Germline loops: CDR1 SGHTA, CDR2 FQGNSA. V was clipped by 5 bases and J by 0 bases, with 14 bases between them. This CDR3 is 15 amino acids long. In nucleotides, the CDR3 is TGTGCCAGCAGCCCCGACAGGTCAAGCTCCTACGAGCAGTACTTC. Amino acids: CASSPDRSSSYEQYF.

This chain uses TRBV18 with TRBJ2-7; 7 bases are shared with TRBD2. CDR1 and CDR2 (germline): KGHSH, LQKENI. There are 13 residues in the CDR3. V shed 3 bases and J 6 bases; nucleotides not matched to a gene: 5. Here the CDR3 reads CASSPAAGVEQYF. Written as DNA, the CDR3 is TGTGCCAGCTCACCCGCTGCGGGGGTCGAGCAGTACTTC. Variable domain in full (rest from reference TRBV18 and TRBJ2-7): NAGVMQNPRHLVRRRGQEARLRCSPMKGHSHVYWYRQLPEEGLKFMVYLQKENIIDESGMPKERFSAEFPKEGPSILRIQQVVRGDSAAYFCASSPAAGVEQYFGPGTRLTVT.

This chain joins TRBV5-3 and TRBJ2-1, with a weak D call TRBD2 (6 bases). TRBV5-3 is designated an ORF whose function remains uncertain. The CDR3 totals 16 residues. With 6 bases removed from V and 1 base from J, the gap between germline ends came to 17 bases. The CDR3 bases are TGTGCCAGAACCCGTTTCGAGGGAGGATCCTACAATGAGCAGTTCTTC. Translation gives CARTRFEGGSYNEQFF.

The chain employs TRBV18 and TRBJ2-1; TRBD2 aligns across 8 bases. The ends lost 3 bases at V and 10 bases at J; junction bases unmatched: 14. This CDR3 is built from 16 residues. The germline CDR1 and CDR2 sequences are KGHSH and LQKENI. The DNA for the CDR3 is TGTGCCAGCTCACCGGAGCGGGGGCCCCGAATAGGGGAGCAGTTCTTC. Protein product: CASSPERGPRIGEQFF. Supplemented by reference TRBV18 and TRBJ2-1, the full variable domain reads NAGVMQNPRHLVRRRGQEARLRCSPMKGHSHVYWYRQLPEEGLKFMVYLQKENIIDESGMPKERFSAEFPKEGPSILRIQQVVRGDSAAYFCASSPERGPRIGEQFFGPGTRLTVL.

V usage is TRBV15 and J usage is TRBJ1-1, with D hard to call. CDR3 size: 13 residues. V was cut by 0 bases and J by 5 bases, with 7 bases left in between. CDR1 and CDR2 from the germline V gene are LNHNV and YYDKDF (reference sequence). The CDR3 spells CATSRDLGTEAFF. The CDR3 nucleotides read TGTGCCACCAGCAGAGATCTAGGTACTGAAGCTTTCTTT.

This clone has only a few counts. This chain links TRBV29-1 with TRBJ2-2; D is ambiguous. Germline V lookup: CDR1 SQVTM, CDR2 ANQGSEA. The V and J ends lost 8 bases and 0 bases respectively, with 16 bases between them. The CDR3 is 15 residues long. The CDR3 spells CSIQVRNSNTGELFF. The CDR3 nucleotides are TGCAGCATCCAAGTCAGGAACTCGAACACCGGGGAGCTGTTTTTT.

The chain uses TRBV3-1 (or the pseudogene TRBV3-2) and TRBJ1-5, with D hard to call. Trimming took 0 bases from V and 4 from J, leaving 10 bases between them. The CDR3 sequence is 15 residues long. CDR1 and CDR2 (germline): LGHDT, YNNKEL (reference sequence). CDR3 in DNA: TGTGCCAGCAGCCAAGATCGTCTCAGTAATCAGCCCCAGCATTTT. Translation gives CASSQDRLSNQPQHF.

V is TRBV2 and J is TRBJ2-7; TRBD2 matches 7 bases. The V and J ends lost 3 bases and 3 bases, in that order; junction bases with no gene match: 5. CDR1 is SNHLY and CDR2 is FYNNEI in the germline V gene. The CDR3 extends over 14 amino acids. The CDR3, as DNA: TGTGCCAGCAGTGAGCGGGAGTGGGACTACGAGCAGTACTTC. Translation gives CASSEREWDYEQYF.